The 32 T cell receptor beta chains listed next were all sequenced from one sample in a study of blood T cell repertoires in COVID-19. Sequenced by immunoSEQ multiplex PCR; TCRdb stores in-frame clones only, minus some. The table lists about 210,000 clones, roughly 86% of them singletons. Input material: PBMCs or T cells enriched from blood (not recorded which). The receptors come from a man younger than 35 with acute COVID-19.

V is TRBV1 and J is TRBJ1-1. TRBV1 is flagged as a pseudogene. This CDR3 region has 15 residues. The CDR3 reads CTSSPGWGGNTEAFF. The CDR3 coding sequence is TGCACCAGCAGCCCAGGCTGGGGAGGCAACACTGAAGCTTTCTTT.

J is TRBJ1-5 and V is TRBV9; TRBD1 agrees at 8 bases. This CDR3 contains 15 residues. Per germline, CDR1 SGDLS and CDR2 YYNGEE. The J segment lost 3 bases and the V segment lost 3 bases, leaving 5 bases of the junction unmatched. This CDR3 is CASSATGGDNQPQHF. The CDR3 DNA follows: TGTGCCAGCAGCGCCACAGGGGGAGACAATCAGCCCCAGCATTTT.

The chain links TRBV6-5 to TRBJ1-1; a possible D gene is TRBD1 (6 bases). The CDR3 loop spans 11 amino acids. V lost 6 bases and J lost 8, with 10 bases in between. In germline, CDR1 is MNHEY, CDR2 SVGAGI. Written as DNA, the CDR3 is TGTGCCAGCAGAATAACAGGGGAAGCTTTCTTT. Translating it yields CASRITGEAFF.

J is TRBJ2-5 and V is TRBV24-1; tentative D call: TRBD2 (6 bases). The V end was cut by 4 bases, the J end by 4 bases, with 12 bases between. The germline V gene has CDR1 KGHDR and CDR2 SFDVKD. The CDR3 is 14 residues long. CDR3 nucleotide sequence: TGTGCCACCAGTGACCGACTAGTGGGAGAGACCCAGTACTTC. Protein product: CATSDRLVGETQYF.

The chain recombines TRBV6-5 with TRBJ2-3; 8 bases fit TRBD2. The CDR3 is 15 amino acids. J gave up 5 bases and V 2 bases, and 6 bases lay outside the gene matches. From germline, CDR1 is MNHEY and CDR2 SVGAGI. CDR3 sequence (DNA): TGTGCCAGCAGTTACAACCGGGAGGGGTTAGATACGCAGTATTTT. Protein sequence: CASSYNREGLDTQYF.

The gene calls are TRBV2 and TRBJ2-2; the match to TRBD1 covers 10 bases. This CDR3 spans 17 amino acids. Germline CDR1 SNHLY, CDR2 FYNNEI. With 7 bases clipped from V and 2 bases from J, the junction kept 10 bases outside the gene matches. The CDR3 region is CASNEDRTGGNTGELFF. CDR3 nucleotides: TGTGCCAGCAACGAGGATCGGACAGGGGGAAACACCGGGGAGCTGTTTTTT.

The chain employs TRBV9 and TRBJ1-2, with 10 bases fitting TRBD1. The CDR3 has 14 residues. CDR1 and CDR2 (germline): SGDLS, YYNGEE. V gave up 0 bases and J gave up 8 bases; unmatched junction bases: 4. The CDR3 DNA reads TGTGCCAGCAGCGTAGGACAGGGGGCCGTCGGCTACACCTTC. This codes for CASSVGQGAVGYTF.

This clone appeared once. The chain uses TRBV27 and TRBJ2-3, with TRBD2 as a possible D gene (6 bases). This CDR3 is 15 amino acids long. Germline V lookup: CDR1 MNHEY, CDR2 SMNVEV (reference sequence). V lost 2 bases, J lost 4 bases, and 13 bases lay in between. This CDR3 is CASSLGSAGSDTQYF. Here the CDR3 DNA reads TGTGCCAGCAGTTTAGGGAGCGCGGGATCAGATACGCAGTATTTT.

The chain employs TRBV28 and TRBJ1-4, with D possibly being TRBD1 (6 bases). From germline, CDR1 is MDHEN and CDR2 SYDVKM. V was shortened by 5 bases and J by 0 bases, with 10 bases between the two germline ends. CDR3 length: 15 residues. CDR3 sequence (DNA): TGTGCCAGCAGTCCACAGGGTTCAACTAATGAAAAACTGTTTTTT. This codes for CASSPQGSTNEKLFF.

In DNA, the CDR3 is TGTGCCAGCAGCAGGGGACTAGCGGGAGCAGAGACCCAGTACTTC. This translates into CASSRGLAGAETQYF. The chain carries TRBV5-6 and TRBJ2-5; 14 nucleotides line up with TRBD2. Germline CDR1 SGHDT, CDR2 YYEEEE. The J segment lost 4 bases and the V segment lost 4 bases, leaving 3 bases of the junction unmatched. The CDR3 loop spans 15 amino acids. Full variable domain (missing parts from reference TRBV5-6 and TRBJ2-5): DAGVTQSPTHLIKTRGQQVTLRCSPKSGHDTVSWYQQALGQGPQFIFQYYEEEERQRGNFPDRFSGHQFPNYSSELNVNALLLGDSALYLCASSRGLAGAETQYFGPGTRLLVL.

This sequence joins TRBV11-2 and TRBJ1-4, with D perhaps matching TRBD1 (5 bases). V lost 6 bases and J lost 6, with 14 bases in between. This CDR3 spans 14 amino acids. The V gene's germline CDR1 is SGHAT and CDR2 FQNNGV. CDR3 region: CASRSWGDDEKLFF. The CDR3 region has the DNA TGTGCCAGCAGATCATGGGGGGACGATGAAAAACTGTTTTTT.

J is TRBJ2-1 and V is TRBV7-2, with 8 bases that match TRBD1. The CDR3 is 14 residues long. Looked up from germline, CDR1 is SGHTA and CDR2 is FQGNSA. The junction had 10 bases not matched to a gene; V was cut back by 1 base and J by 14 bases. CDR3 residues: CASSLGSIGTGEFF. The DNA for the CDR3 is TGTGCCAGCAGCTTAGGTTCGATTGGGACAGGAGAGTTCTTC.

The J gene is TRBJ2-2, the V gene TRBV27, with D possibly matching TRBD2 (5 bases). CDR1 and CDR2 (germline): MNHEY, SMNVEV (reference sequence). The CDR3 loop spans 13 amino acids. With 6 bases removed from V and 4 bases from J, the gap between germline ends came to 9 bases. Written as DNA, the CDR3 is TGTGCCAGCAGCCAGCGGACCACCGGGGAGCTGTTTTTT. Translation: CASSQRTTGELFF.

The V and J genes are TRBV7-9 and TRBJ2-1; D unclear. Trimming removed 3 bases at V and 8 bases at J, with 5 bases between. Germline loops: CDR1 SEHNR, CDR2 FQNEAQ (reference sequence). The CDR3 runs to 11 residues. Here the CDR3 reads CASSFVDEQFF. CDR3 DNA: TGTGCCAGCAGCTTCGTAGATGAGCAGTTCTTC.

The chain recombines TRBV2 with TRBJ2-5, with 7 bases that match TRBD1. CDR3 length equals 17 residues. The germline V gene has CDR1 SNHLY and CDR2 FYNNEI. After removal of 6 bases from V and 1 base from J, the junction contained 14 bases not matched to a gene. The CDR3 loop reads CASRGMGEGTAQETQYF. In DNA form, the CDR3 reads TGTGCCAGCAGGGGGATGGGAGAAGGGACAGCCCAAGAGACCCAGTACTTC. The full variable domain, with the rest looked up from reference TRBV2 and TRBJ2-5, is EPEVTQTPSHQVTQMGQEVILRCVPISNHLYFYWYRQILGQKVEFLVSFYNNEISEKSEIFDDQFSVERPDGSNFTLKIRSTKLEDSAMYFCASRGMGEGTAQETQYFGPGTRLLVL.

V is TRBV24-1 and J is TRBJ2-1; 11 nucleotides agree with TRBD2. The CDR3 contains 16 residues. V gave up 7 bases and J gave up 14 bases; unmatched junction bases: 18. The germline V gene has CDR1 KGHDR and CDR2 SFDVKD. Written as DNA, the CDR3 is TGTGCCACCAGCACGACCGGGACTAGCGGTTCTACAGCGGAGTTCTTC. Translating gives CATSTTGTSGSTAEFF.

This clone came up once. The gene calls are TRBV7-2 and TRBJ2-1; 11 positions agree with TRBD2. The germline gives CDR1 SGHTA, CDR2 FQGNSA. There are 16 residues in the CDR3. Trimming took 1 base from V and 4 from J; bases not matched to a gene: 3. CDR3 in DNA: TGTGCCAGCAGCTTAGAAGGGACTAGCGGTTACAATGAGCAGTTCTTC. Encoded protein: CASSLEGTSGYNEQFF.

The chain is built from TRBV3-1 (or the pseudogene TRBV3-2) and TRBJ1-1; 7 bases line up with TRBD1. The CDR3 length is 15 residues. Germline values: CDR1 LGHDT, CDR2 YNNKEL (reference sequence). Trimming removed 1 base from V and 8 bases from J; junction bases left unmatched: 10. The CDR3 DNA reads TGTGCCAGCAGCCAAGTCTGGACAGGAACCACCGAAGCTTTCTTT. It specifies CASSQVWTGTTEAFF.

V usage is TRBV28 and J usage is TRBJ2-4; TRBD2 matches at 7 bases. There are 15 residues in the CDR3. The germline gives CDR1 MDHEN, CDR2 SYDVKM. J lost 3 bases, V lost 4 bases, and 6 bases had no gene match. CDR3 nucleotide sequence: TGTGCCAGCAGTTGGAGCGGGGCGGGCAAAAACATTCAGTACTTC. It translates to CASSWSGAGKNIQYF.

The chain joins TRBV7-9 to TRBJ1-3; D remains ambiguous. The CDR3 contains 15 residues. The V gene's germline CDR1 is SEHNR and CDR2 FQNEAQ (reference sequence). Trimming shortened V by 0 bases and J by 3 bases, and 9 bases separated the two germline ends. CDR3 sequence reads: CASSLAGSGGNTIYF. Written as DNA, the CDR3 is TGTGCCAGCAGCTTAGCGGGTTCGGGTGGAAACACCATATATTTT.

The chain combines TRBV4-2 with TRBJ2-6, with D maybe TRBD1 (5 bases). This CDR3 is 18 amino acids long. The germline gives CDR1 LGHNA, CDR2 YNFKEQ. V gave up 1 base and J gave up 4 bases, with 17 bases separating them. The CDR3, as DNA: TGTGCCAGCAGCCAAGCCGATTTCAGGGTTTCAGGGGCCAACGTCCTGACTTTC. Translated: CASSQADFRVSGANVLTF.

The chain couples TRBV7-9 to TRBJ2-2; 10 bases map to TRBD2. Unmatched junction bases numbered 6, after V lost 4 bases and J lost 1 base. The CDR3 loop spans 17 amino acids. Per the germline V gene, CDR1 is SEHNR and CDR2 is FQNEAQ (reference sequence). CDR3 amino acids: CASSSRGLAENTGELFF. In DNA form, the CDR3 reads TGTGCCAGCAGCTCTAGAGGACTAGCGGAGAACACCGGGGAGCTGTTTTTT.

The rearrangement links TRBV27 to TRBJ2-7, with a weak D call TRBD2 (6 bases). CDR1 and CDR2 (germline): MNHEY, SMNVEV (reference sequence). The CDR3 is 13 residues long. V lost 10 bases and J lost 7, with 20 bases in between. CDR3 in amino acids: CATSPLLGREQYF. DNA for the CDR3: TGTGCCACCTCTCCACTACTGGGGAGGGAGCAGTACTTC.

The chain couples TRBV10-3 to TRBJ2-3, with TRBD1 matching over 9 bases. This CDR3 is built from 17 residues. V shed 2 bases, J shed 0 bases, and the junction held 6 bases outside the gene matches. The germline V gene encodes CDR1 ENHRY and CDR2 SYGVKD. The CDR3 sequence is CAISETRGTGSTDTQYF. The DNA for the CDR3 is TGTGCCATCAGTGAGACCCGCGGGACAGGGAGCACAGATACGCAGTATTTT.

DNA for the CDR3: TGCAGTGCCTCGGGGGTCTACGAGCAGTACTTC. Amino acids: CSASGVYEQYF. V is TRBV20-1 and J is TRBJ2-7; a weak D match, TRBD2 (6 bases). The CDR3 sequence is 11 residues long. Trimming took 6 bases from V and 3 from J, leaving 9 bases between them. In germline, CDR1 is DFQATT, CDR2 SNEGSKA (reference sequence).

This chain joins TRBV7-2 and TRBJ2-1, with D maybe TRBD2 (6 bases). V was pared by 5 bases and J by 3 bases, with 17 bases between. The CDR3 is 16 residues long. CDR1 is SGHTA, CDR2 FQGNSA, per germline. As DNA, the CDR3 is TGTGCCAGCAGCCCAACTAGCTCCTCACTCTACAATGAGCAGTTCTTC. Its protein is CASSPTSSSLYNEQFF. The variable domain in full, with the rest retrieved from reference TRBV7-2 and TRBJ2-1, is GAGVSQSPSNKVTEKGKDVELRCDPISGHTALYWYRQSLGQGLEFLIYFQGNSAPDKSGLPSDRFSAERTGGSVSTLTIQRTQQEDSAVYLCASSPTSSSLYNEQFFGPGTRLTVL.

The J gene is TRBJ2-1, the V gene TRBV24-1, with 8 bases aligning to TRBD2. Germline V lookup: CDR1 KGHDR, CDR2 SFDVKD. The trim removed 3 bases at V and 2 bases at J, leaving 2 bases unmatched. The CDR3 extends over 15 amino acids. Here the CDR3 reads CATSDDSGTYNEQFF. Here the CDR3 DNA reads TGTGCCACCAGTGATGATAGCGGGACCTACAATGAGCAGTTCTTC.

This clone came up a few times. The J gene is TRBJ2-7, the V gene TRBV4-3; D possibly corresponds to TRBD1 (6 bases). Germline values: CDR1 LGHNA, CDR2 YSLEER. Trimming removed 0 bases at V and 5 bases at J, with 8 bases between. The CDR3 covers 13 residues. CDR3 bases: TGCGCCAGCAGCCAAGAGAACAGGGACGAGCAGTACTTC. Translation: CASSQENRDEQYF.

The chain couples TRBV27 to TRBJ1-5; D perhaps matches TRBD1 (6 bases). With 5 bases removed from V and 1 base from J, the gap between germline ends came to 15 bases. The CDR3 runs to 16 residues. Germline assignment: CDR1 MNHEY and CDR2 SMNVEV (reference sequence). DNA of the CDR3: TGTGCCAGCAGTCCCGACCGGACAGTGAGCAATCAGCCCCAGCATTTT. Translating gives CASSPDRTVSNQPQHF.

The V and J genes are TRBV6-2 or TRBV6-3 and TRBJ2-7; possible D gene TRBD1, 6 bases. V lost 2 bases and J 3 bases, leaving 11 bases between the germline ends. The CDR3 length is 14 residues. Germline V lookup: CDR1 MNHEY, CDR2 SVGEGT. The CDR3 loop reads CASSYKGGLYEQYF. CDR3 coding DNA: TGTGCCAGCAGTTACAAAGGGGGTCTCTACGAGCAGTACTTC.

Here the CDR3 reads CASSLFAGTHNEQFF. The CDR3, as DNA: TGTGCCAGCAGTTTATTCGCCGGGACTCACAATGAGCAGTTCTTC. V and J are TRBV27 and TRBJ2-1; TRBD2 is a possible D gene (6 bases). Germline assignment: CDR1 MNHEY and CDR2 SMNVEV (reference sequence). The CDR3 length is 15 residues. V was pared by 1 base and J by 5 bases, with 12 bases between.

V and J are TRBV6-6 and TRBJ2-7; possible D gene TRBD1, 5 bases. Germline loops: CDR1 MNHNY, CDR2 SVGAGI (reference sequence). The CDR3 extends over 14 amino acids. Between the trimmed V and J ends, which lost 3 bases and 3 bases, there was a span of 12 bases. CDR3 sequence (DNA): TGTGCCAGCAGTTATTCGACAGAAAGCTACGAGCAGTACTTC. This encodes CASSYSTESYEQYF.